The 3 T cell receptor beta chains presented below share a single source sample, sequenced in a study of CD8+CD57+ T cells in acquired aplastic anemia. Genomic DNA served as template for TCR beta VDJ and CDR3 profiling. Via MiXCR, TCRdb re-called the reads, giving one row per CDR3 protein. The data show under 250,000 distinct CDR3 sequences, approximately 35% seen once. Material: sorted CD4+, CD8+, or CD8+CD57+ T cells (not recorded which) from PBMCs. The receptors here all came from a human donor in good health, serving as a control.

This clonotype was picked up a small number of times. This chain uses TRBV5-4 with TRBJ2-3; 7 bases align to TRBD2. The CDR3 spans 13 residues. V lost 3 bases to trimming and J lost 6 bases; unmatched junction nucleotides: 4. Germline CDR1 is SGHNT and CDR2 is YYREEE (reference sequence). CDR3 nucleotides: TGTGCCAGCAGCTCATGGGGAGGGGATACGCAGTATTTT. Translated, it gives CASSSWGGDTQYF.

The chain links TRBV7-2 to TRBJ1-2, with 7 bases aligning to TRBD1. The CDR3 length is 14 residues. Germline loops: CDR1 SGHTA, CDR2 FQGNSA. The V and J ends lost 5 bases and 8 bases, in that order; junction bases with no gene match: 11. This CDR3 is CASSPDRAVPGYTF. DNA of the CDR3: TGTGCCAGCAGCCCTGACAGGGCGGTGCCAGGCTACACCTTC. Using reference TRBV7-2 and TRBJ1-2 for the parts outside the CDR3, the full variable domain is GAGVSQSPSNKVTEKGKDVELRCDPISGHTALYWYRQSLGQGLEFLIYFQGNSAPDKSGLPSDRFSAERTGGSVSTLTIQRTQQEDSAVYLCASSPDRAVPGYTFGSGTRLTVV.

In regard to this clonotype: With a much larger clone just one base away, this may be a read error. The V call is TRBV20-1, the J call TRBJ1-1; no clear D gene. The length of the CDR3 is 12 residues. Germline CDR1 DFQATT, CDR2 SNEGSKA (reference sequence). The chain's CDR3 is CSAEKKNTEASF. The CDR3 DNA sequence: TGCAGTGCTGAGAAGAAGAACACTGAAGCTTCCTTT.